These T cell receptor beta chains were read from a single sample in a study of blood T cell repertoires in COVID-19. Measured with immunoSEQ multiplex PCR; TCRdb has only the in-frame clones, and not every one. The sample holds roughly 200,000 clones, about 85% seen once. The sequenced sample consisted of PBMCs or T cells enriched from blood (not recorded which). The source is a man aged 40-49 years who had recovered from COVID-19. Both conserved end residues are part of each CDR3. A D gene is named only where the DNA matches it firmly. Where a row states a size, it is once, few, many or the class of an expanded clone; other rows omit it.

d_call j_call clone_size v_call cdr3_aa cdr3_nt
- TRBJ2-4 - TRBV28 CASKISTGKNIQYF TGTGCCAGCAAAATTTCGACGGGCAAAAACATTCAGTACTTC
- TRBJ2-3 - TRBV2 CASSVVTGRADTQYF TGTGCCAGCAGTGTAGTTACAGGGAGGGCAGATACGCAGTATTTT
TRBD2 TRBJ2-1 - TRBV15 CATSRDWEGREQFF TGTGCCACCAGCAGAGACTGGGAGGGCCGTGAGCAGTTCTTC
- TRBJ2-7 once TRBV18 CASSPGIYEQYF TGTGCCAGCTCACCCGGGATCTACGAGCAGTACTTC
TRBD2 TRBJ2-1 - TRBV5-4 CASSGTGTSGSSYNEQFF TGTGCCAGCAGCGGAACAGGGACTAGCGGGAGCTCCTACAATGAGCAGTTCTTC
TRBD1 TRBJ1-2 - TRBV29-1 CSHTGDGYTF TGCAGCCATACAGGGGATGGCTACACCTTC
- TRBJ1-3 - TRBV10-3 CAISQDTSSGNTIYF TGTGCCATCAGTCAGGACACCAGCTCTGGAAACACCATATATTTT
- TRBJ2-2 - TRBV7-2 CASSFQPQVYTGELFF TGTGCCAGCAGCTTTCAACCGCAGGTGTACACCGGGGAGCTGTTTTTT
- TRBJ2-1 - TRBV29-1 CSVEGWGVTYNEQFF TGCAGCGTTGAAGGATGGGGGGTCACCTACAATGAGCAGTTCTTC
- TRBJ2-1 few TRBV7-9 CASSLLLARYNEQFF TGTGCCAGCAGCTTACTCCTAGCGAGGTACAATGAGCAGTTCTTC
- TRBJ1-2 - TRBV12-3/TRBV12-4 CASTMNYYGYTF TGTGCCAGCACCATGAACTACTATGGCTACACCTTC
TRBD1 TRBJ1-1 - TRBV19 CASTQGQYNEAFF TGTGCCAGTACCCAGGGACAGTATAACGAAGCTTTCTTT
TRBD2 TRBJ2-7 - TRBV7-2 CASSLSSGRGFGEQYF TGTGCCAGCAGCTTAAGTAGCGGGAGAGGGTTCGGCGAGCAGTACTTC
TRBD2 TRBJ2-1 - TRBV11-1 CASSPRLAGVNEQFF TGTGCCAGCAGCCCTAGACTAGCGGGAGTCAATGAGCAGTTCTTC
TRBD1 TRBJ2-7 - TRBV30 CAWSSGGTTYEQYF TGTGCCTGGAGTTCAGGGGGCACCACCTACGAGCAGTACTTC
TRBD1 TRBJ1-6 few TRBV5-1 CASRNRGGNSPLHF TGCGCCAGCAGGAACAGGGGTGGGAATTCACCCCTCCACTTT
- TRBJ2-7 - TRBV29-1 CSVAADEQYF TGCAGCGTTGCAGCGGACGAGCAGTACTTC
- TRBJ2-3 - TRBV5-5 CASSVAGYTDTQYF TGTGCCAGCAGCGTCGCGGGATACACAGATACGCAGTATTTT
- TRBJ2-7 once TRBV9 CASSVGGGRSYEQYF TGTGCCAGCAGCGTAGGCGGAGGTCGCTCCTACGAGCAGTACTTC
TRBD1 TRBJ1-2 - TRBV7-9 CASSGGQNANYGYTF TGTGCCAGCAGCGGGGGACAGAACGCTAACTATGGCTACACCTTC
TRBD1 TRBJ1-6 - TRBV5-1 CASSRGTANSPLHF TGCGCCAGCAGCAGGGGGACAGCTAATTCACCCCTCCACTTT
- TRBJ2-7 - TRBV29-1 CSVDLAYEQYF TGCAGCGTTGATCTCGCCTACGAGCAGTACTTC
- TRBJ1-3 - TRBV6-5 CASSEVSGNTIYF TGTGCCAGCTCAGAGGTCTCTGGAAACACCATATATTTT
TRBD2 TRBJ2-1 - TRBV4-1 CASSQGGGRSSYNEQFF TGCGCCAGCAGCCAAGGGGGGGGAAGGAGCTCCTACAATGAGCAGTTCTTC
TRBD2 TRBJ2-7 - TRBV4-1 CASSQGAGATYEQYF TGCGCCAGCAGCCAAGGAGCGGGGGCAACCTACGAGCAGTACTTC
TRBD1 TRBJ1-5 - TRBV7-2 CASSFRQGRNQPQHF TGTGCCAGCAGCTTTAGACAGGGGCGGAATCAGCCCCAGCATTTT
- TRBJ2-7 - TRBV20-1 CSATGNYEQYF TGCAGTGCAACCGGGAACTACGAGCAGTACTTC
- TRBJ1-1 - TRBV28 CASTSGAAGEAFF TGTGCCAGCACTTCGGGCGCGGCGGGTGAAGCTTTCTTT
TRBD1 TRBJ2-7 - TRBV4-1 CASSQPTGVGYEQYF TGCGCCAGCAGCCAGCCGACAGGGGTGGGATACGAGCAGTACTTC
- TRBJ1-1 once TRBV5-1 CASSPTAAGATEAFF TGCGCCAGCAGCCCCACGGCCGCAGGCGCCACTGAAGCTTTCTTT
TRBD1 TRBJ1-2 - TRBV7-2 CASSLGTGEAYGYTF TGTGCCAGCAGCTTAGGGACAGGGGAGGCCTATGGCTACACCTTC
- TRBJ1-5 - TRBV19 CASSTIPGRGRQSNQPQHF TGTGCCAGTAGTACCATCCCTGGGAGGGGGAGACAGAGCAATCAGCCCCAGCATTTT
TRBD1 TRBJ1-2 - TRBV29-1 CSVAGTGYGYTF TGCAGCGTTGCTGGGACAGGGTATGGCTACACCTTC
- TRBJ2-4 - TRBV30 CAWAVAKNIQYF TGTGCCTGGGCCGTAGCCAAAAACATTCAGTACTTC
TRBD1 TRBJ1-1 - TRBV18 CASSPVLNRGTEAFF TGTGCCAGCTCACCAGTTCTAAACAGGGGCACTGAAGCTTTCTTT
- TRBJ2-7 - TRBV2 CASSEAATGYEQYF TGTGCCAGCAGTGAAGCGGCGACAGGTTACGAGCAGTACTTC
TRBD1 TRBJ2-2 - TRBV9 CASSARGIGNTGELFF TGTGCCAGCAGCGCCAGGGGGATTGGGAACACCGGGGAGCTGTTTTTT
TRBD2 TRBJ2-2 - TRBV28 CATMTAGGLITGELFF TGTGCCACCATGACAGCGGGAGGACTTATCACCGGGGAGCTGTTTTTT
TRBD2 TRBJ2-1 - TRBV7-7 CASSQGTSGYNEQFF TGTGCTAGCAGCCAAGGGACTAGCGGCTACAATGAGCAGTTCTTC
- TRBJ2-5 - TRBV7-3 CASSLGVRETQYF TGTGCCAGCAGCTTAGGAGTTCGGGAGACCCAGTACTTC
- TRBJ2-7 - TRBV3-1/TRBV3-2 CASSQAVTHYEQYF TGTGCCAGCAGCCAAGCGGTAACCCACTACGAGCAGTACTTC
TRBD1 TRBJ2-2 - TRBV24-1 CATSDPGQGVSGELFF TGTGCCACCAGTGATCCGGGACAGGGAGTTTCCGGGGAGCTGTTTTTT
- TRBJ2-1 - TRBV25-1 CASRSETSYNEQFF TGTGCCAGCAGATCGGAGACTTCCTACAATGAGCAGTTCTTC
TRBD2 TRBJ2-5 - TRBV10-3 CATNDPSGQETQYF TGTGCCACAAATGACCCTAGCGGCCAAGAGACCCAGTACTTC
- TRBJ1-3 - TRBV11-2 CASTLQSGLSGNTIYF TGTGCCAGCACACTCCAGAGCGGACTTTCTGGAAACACCATATATTTT
TRBD2 TRBJ2-1 few TRBV6-4 CASSDGTRDLNEQFF TGTGCCAGCAGTGACGGGACTAGGGATCTCAATGAGCAGTTCTTC
TRBD2 TRBJ2-2 - TRBV7-3 CASSLTSGRLENTGELFF TGTGCCAGCAGCTTAACTAGCGGGAGGCTTGAGAACACCGGGGAGCTGTTTTTT
- TRBJ1-5 - TRBV6-1 CASSEARQFVSNQPQHF TGTGCCAGCAGTGAAGCGCGACAATTTGTAAGCAATCAGCCCCAGCATTTT
TRBD2 TRBJ2-3 - TRBV19 CASSTMTSGRLPDTQYF TGTGCCAGTAGCACCATGACTAGCGGGAGACTTCCAGATACGCAGTATTTT
- TRBJ1-5 - TRBV28 CASSPEVLYSNQPQHF TGTGCCAGCAGCCCAGAGGTCCTTTATAGCAATCAGCCCCAGCATTTT
TRBD2 TRBJ2-2 - TRBV5-6 CASSLSTSGYNTGELFF TGTGCCAGCAGCTTATCGACTAGCGGTTATAACACCGGGGAGCTGTTTTTT
TRBD2 TRBJ2-3 - TRBV5-1 CASSLGSRGSTDTQYF TGCGCCAGCAGCTTGGGATCGCGGGGGAGCACAGATACGCAGTATTTT